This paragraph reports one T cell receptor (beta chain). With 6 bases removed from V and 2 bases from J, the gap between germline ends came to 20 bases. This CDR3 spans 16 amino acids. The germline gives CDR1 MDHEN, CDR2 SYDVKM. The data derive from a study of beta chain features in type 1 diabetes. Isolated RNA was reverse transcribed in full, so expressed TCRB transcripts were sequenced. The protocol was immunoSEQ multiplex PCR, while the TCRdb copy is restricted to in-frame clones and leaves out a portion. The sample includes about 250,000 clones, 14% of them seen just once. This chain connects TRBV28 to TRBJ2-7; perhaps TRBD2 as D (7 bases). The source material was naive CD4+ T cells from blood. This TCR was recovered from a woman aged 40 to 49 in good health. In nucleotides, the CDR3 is TGTGCCAGCAGGCCACACGGAGGGGGAGGGCCCTACGAGCAGTACTTC. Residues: CASRPHGGGGPYEQYF.